The sequence of this T cell receptor beta chain was determined in a study of preoperative IRX-2 immunotherapy in early breast cancer. Sequencing was performed with immunoSEQ multiplex PCR; in TCRdb, only in-frame clones are kept and a portion is missing. Counted here are roughly 93,000 clones, 75% to 90% occurring once; the ten biggest clones make up about 2.1%. Treatment in this sample: preoperative locoregional IRX-2 cytokine immunotherapy. Patients received preoperative, locoregional IRX-2 cytokine immunotherapy in a phase Ib study. The V gene's germline CDR1 is SGHRS and CDR2 YFSETQ. This CDR3 comprises 16 residues. Trimming took 4 bases from V and 2 from J, leaving 15 bases between them.

The V gene is TRBV5-1, the J gene TRBJ1-4, with D perhaps TRBD1 (6 bases). Sequenced material: tumor tissue, taken after IRX-2 immunotherapy. This TCR was recovered from a human donor with breast cancer. Written as DNA, the CDR3 is TGCGCCAGCAGCCCGGGGGGCTCGGTTACTAATGAAAAACTGTTTTTT. Translating it yields CASSPGGSVTNEKLFF.